The TCR beta chain under discussion was sequenced for a study of shared clonotypes between healthy human individuals. CD8 cells regarded as naive lacked CD45RO, were positively chosen for CCR7, and omitted terminally differentiated effector memory CD45RA+ cells. Findings and limits, study-wide: When naive CD4 clonotypes were compared across several donors, approximately 5% were shared.

TCRdb's copy holds only in-frame clones and misses some; the assay was immunoSEQ multiplex PCR. The sample lists more than 500,000 clones, about 95% occurring once. Germline CDR1 reads PRHDT; CDR2 reads FYEKMQ (reference sequence). This CDR3 region has 16 residues. V dropped 3 bases and J dropped 2; count of bases not matched to a gene: 7. Points on this clone: Its antigen remains unidentified.

The receptor's source is a woman aged 30 to 39 in good health. This chain links TRBV13 with TRBJ2-3; 8 positions match TRBD2. The sample was naive CD8+ T cells sorted from blood. CDR3 coding DNA: TGTGCCAGCAGCTTTGCTGGCGGGAGGTCCACAGATACGCAGTATTTT. Translating gives CASSFAGGRSTDTQYF.